A selection of T cell receptor beta chains follows, all from one sample in a study of T-cell memory formation after mild COVID-19. Using its own MiXCR run on the 5' RACE reads, TCRdb lists one record per CDR3 protein. The sample has about 470,000 distinct CDR3 sequences; roughly 25% are singletons. Input material: PBMCs or a T cell subset sorted from them (not recorded which). The receptors were gathered from an adult woman who had mild COVID-19 (a few samples of this study predate the infection). Cell type and time point are not known. Both conserved end residues are part of each CDR3. Fields, in order: V gene, D gene, clone size, J gene, CDR3 DNA, CDR3 protein. A D gene is named only where the DNA matches it firmly. Expanded clones get a size class; other rows say once, few or many, or leave the size out.

TRBV7-2	TRBD2	few	TRBJ2-5	TGTGCCAGCAGCTTAAGTTTAGCGGGAAGAGAGACCCAGTACTTC	CASSLSLAGRETQYF
TRBV7-8	-	few	TRBJ1-2	TGTGCCAGCAGCACCAGTGGGAGCTCCTATGGCTACACCTTC	CASSTSGSSYGYTF
TRBV5-5	-	-	TRBJ1-4	TGTGCCAGCAGCCCAGTCAGCAGAACTCAGACTAAACTGTTTTTT	CASSPVSRTQTKLFF
TRBV3-1	-	-	TRBJ2-1	TGTGCCAGCAGCCACGATAGGCGTCGGGCTAGCAGCTCCTACAATGAGCAGTTCTTC	CASSHDRRRASSSYNEQFF
TRBV6-4	-	-	TRBJ2-1	TGTGCCAGCAGTGACGGCTCCAACAATGAGCAGTTCTTC	CASSDGSNNEQFF
TRBV5-6	-	few	TRBJ1-2	TGTGCCAGCATAGGTGGCGCTAACTATGGCTACACCTTC	CASIGGANYGYTF
TRBV12-3/TRBV12-4	-	few	TRBJ2-3	TGTGCCAGCAGTTTGCGTTATACGCAGTATTTT	CASSLRYTQYF
TRBV28	-	-	TRBJ2-2	TGTGCCAGCAGTCTGGACGTAACGAACACCGGGGAGCTGTTTTTT	CASSLDVTNTGELFF
TRBV7-6	TRBD2	few	TRBJ2-2	TGTGCCAGCAGACCGGGACTAGCGGGAAAGTGGACCGGGGAGCTGTTTTTT	CASRPGLAGKWTGELFF
TRBV12-3/TRBV12-4	-	few	TRBJ2-5	TGTGCCAGCCTAATGGGGGCCCGGGACGGCAAAGAGACCCAGTACTTC	CASLMGARDGKETQYF
TRBV5-1	-	many	TRBJ1-2	TGCGCCAGCAGCCAAAATTGGGGGGCGAACTATGGCTACACCTTC	CASSQNWGANYGYTF
TRBV15	TRBD2	few	TRBJ2-5	TGTGCCACCAGCAGAGCCGGTCACGGGGGGGACACAGAGACCCAGTACTTC	CATSRAGHGGDTETQYF
TRBV7-9	TRBD1	-	TRBJ1-2	TGTGCCAGCAGCCCGGGGACAGGGGCTAATGGCTACACCTTC	CASSPGTGANGYTF
TRBV12-3/TRBV12-4	TRBD1	-	TRBJ1-1	TGTGCCAGCAGTAACCGCAGGGGGCGCGGTCCCGAAGCTTTCTTT	CASSNRRGRGPEAFF
TRBV4-3	TRBD2	-	TRBJ2-3	TGCGCCAGCAGCCATCCTAGCGGGAGGGGAGATACGCAGTATTTT	CASSHPSGRGDTQYF
TRBV28	TRBD2	many	TRBJ2-3	TGTGCCAGCAGTTTGCCCCTAGCGGGGTTTAAAGATACGCAGTATTTT	CASSLPLAGFKDTQYF
TRBV12-3/TRBV12-4	-	-	TRBJ2-2	TGTGCCAGCAGTGGGGGGAACACCGGGGAGCTGTTTTTT	CASSGGNTGELFF
TRBV7-2	-	-	TRBJ2-2	TGTGCCAGCAGCATAAGACAGAAAAACACCGGGGAGCTGTTTTTT	CASSIRQKNTGELFF
TRBV7-6	-	few	TRBJ2-1	TGTGCCAGCAGCTTAGTATGGGGAATGGATGAGCAGTTCTTC	CASSLVWGMDEQFF
TRBV15	-	-	TRBJ1-2	TGTGCCACCAGCTTCACGACGGGGGCGGACGGCTACACCTTC	CATSFTTGADGYTF
TRBV6-1	-	-	TRBJ2-1	TGTGCCAGCAGGAGCTTTTGGGATGAGCAGTTCTTC	CASRSFWDEQFF
TRBV5-1	TRBD2	-	TRBJ2-7	TGCGCCAGCAGCTTACTAGCGGGGGAGTCCTACGAGCAGTACTTC	CASSLLAGESYEQYF
TRBV20-1	TRBD1	-	TRBJ1-3	TGCAGTGCTTCGGACAGGGGATTTGGAAACACCATATATTTT	CSASDRGFGNTIYF
TRBV6-2/TRBV6-3	-	-	TRBJ2-7	TGTGCCGAAGGACAAGGCTCCTACGAGCAGTACTTC	CAEGQGSYEQYF
TRBV7-9	-	-	TRBJ2-3	TGTGCCAGCAGCGGCGAGCAGGAGTGGGCAGATACGCAGTATTTT	CASSGEQEWADTQYF
TRBV12-3/TRBV12-4	-	few	TRBJ2-3	TGTGCCAGCAGTTTCGAGCGTTCTACGCAGTATTTT	CASSFERSTQYF
TRBV7-9	-	few	TRBJ2-7	TGTGCCAGCAGCTCGGACGGGAGCGGCTACGAGCAGTACTTC	CASSSDGSGYEQYF
TRBV2	-	few	TRBJ1-1	TGTGCCAGCAGTGTCATCACTGAAGCTTTCTTT	CASSVITEAFF